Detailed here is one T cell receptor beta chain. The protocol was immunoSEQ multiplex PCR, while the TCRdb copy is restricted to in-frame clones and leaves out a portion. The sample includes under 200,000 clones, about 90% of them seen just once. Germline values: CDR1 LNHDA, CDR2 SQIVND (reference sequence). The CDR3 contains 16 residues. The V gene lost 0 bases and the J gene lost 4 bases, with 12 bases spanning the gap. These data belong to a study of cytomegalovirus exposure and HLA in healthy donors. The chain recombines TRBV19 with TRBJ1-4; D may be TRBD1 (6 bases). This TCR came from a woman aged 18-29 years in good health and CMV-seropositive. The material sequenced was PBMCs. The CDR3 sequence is CASSIDVDSYNEKLFF. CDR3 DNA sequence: TGTGCCAGTAGTATAGATGTGGACAGCTATAATGAAAAACTGTTTTTT.